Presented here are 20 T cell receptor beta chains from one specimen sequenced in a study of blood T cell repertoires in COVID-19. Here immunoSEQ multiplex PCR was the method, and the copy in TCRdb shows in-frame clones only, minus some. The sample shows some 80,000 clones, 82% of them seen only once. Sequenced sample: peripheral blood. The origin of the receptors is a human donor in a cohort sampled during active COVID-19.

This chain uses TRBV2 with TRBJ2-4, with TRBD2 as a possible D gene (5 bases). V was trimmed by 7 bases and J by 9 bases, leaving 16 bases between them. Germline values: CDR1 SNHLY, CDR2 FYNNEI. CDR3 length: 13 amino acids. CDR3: CASMEGKGAIQYF. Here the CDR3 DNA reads TGTGCCAGCATGGAAGGAAAGGGAGCCATTCAGTACTTC. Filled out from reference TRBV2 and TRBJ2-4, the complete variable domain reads EPEVTQTPSHQVTQMGQEVILRCVPISNHLYFYWYRQILGQKVEFLVSFYNNEISEKSEIFDDQFSVERPDGSNFTLKIRSTKLEDSAMYFCASMEGKGAIQYFGAGTRLSVL.

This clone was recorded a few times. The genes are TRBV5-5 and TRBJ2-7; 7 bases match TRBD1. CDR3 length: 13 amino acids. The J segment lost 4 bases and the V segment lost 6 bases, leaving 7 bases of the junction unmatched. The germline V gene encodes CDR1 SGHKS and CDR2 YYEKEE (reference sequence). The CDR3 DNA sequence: TGTGCCAGCAACAGACAGGGCCCGTACGAGCAGTACTTC. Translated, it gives CASNRQGPYEQYF.

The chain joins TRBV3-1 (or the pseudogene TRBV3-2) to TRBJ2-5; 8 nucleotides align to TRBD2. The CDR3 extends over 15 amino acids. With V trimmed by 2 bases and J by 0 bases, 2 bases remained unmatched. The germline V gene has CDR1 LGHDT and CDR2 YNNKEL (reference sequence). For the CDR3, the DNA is TGTGCCAGCAGCCAAAAACTAGCGGACCAAGAGACCCAGTACTTC. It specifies CASSQKLADQETQYF.

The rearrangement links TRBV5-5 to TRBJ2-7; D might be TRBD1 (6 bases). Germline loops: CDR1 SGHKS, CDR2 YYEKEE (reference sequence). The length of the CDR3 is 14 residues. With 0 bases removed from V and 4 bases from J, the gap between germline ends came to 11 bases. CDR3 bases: TGTGCCAGCAGCTTGGGGGGGCCAGGGTACGAGCAGTACTTC. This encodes CASSLGGPGYEQYF.

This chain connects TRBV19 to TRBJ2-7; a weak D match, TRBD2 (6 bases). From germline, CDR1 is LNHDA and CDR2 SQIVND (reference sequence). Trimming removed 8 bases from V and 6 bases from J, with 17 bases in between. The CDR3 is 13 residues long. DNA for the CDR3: TGTGCCAGTGCCAATAGGGTGGGGGGCGAGCAGTACTTC. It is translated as CASANRVGGEQYF.

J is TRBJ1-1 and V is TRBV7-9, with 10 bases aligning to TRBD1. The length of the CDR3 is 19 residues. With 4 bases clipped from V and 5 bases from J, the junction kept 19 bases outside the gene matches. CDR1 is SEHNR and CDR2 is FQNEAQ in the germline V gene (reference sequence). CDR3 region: CASSSHWVPGQGLETEAFF. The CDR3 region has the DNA TGTGCCAGCAGCTCGCATTGGGTCCCGGGACAGGGGTTGGAGACTGAAGCTTTCTTT.

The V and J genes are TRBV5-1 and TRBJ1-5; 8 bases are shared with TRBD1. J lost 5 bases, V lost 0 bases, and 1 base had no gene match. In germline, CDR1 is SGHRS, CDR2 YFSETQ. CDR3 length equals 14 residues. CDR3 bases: TGCGCCAGCAGCTTGGAGACAGGGGATCAGCCCCAGCATTTT. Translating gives CASSLETGDQPQHF.

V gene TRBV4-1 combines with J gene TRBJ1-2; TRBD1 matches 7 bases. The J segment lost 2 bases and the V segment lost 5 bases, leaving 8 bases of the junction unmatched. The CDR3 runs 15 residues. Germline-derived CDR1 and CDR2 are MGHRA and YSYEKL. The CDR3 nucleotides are TGCGCCAGCAGCTTCCCGGACAGGACCAACTATGGCTACACCTTC. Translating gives CASSFPDRTNYGYTF.

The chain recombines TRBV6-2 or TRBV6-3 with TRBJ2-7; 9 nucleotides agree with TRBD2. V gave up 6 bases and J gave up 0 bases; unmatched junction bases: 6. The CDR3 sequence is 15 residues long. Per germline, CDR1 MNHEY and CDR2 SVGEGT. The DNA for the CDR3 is TGTGCCAGCAGCTCCACTAGCGGGCCCTCCTACGAGCAGTACTTC. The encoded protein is CASSSTSGPSYEQYF.

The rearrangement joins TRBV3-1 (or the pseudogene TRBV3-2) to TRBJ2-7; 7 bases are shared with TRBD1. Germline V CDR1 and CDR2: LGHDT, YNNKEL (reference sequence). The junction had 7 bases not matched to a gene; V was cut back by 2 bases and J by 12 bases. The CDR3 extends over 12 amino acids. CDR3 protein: CASSQRDRERYF. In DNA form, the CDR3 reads TGTGCCAGCAGCCAACGCGACAGGGAGAGGTACTTC.

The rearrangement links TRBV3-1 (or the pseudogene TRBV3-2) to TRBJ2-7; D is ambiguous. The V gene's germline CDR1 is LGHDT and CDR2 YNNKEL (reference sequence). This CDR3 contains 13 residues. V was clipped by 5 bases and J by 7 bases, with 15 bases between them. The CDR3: CASSSFPPREQYF. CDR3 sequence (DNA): TGTGCCAGCAGCAGTTTTCCGCCCCGGGAGCAGTACTTC.

CDR3 region: CSVERGKSEAFF. CDR3 nucleotide sequence: TGCAGCGTTGAACGAGGGAAATCTGAAGCTTTCTTT. The J gene is TRBJ1-1, the V gene TRBV29-1; D is uncertain. V was trimmed by 2 bases and J by 6 bases, leaving 10 bases between them. CDR1 is SQVTM, CDR2 ANQGSEA, per germline. The CDR3 covers 12 residues.

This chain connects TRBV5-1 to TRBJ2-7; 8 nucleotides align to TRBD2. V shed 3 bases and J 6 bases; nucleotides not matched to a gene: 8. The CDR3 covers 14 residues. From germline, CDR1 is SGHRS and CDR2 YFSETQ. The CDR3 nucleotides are TGCGCCAGCAGCTCGGGACTAGACCCTCGCGAGCAGTACTTC. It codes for CASSSGLDPREQYF. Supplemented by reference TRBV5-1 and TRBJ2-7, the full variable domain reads KAGVTQTPRYLIKTRGQQVTLSCSPISGHRSVSWYQQTPGQGLQFLFEYFSETQRNKGNFPGRFSGRQFSNSRSEMNVSTLELGDSALYLCASSSGLDPREQYFGPGTRLTVT.

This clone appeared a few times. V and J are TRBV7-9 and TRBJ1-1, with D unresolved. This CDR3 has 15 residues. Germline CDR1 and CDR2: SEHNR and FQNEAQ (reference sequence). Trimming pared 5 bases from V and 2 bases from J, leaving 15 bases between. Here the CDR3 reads CASSTSTAQNTEAFF. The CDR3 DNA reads TGTGCCAGCAGCACCAGCACAGCACAAAACACTGAAGCTTTCTTT.

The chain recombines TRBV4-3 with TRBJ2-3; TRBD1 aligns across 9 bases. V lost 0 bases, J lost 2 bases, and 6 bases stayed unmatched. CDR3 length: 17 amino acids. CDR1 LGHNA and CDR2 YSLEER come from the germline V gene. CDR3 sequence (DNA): TGCGCCAGCAGCCAAGACACAGGGGGCCTTTTCACAGATACGCAGTATTTT. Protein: CASSQDTGGLFTDTQYF.

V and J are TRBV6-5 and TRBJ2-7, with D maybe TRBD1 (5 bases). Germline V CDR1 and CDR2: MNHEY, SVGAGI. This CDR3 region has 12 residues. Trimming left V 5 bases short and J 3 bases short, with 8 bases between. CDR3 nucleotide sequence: TGTGCCAGCAGTCGTAGGGGCTACGAGCAGTACTTC. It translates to CASSRRGYEQYF.

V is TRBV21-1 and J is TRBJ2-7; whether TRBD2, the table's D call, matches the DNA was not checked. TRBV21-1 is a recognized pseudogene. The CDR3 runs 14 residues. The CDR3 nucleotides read TGTGCCAGCAGCAAACGAGGACTAAACTACGAGCAGTACTTC. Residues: CASSKRGLNYEQYF.

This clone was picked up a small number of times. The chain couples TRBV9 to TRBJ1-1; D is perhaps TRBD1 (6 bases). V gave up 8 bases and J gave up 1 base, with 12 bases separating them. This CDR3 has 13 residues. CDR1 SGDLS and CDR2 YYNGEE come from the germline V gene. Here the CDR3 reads CASHRVGNTEAFF. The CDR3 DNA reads TGTGCCAGTCACAGGGTGGGGAACACTGAAGCTTTCTTT. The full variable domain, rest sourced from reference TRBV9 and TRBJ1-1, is DSGVTQTPKHLITATGQRVTLRCSPRSGDLSVYWYQQSLDQGLQFLIQYYNGEERAKGNILERFSAQQFPDLHSELNLSSLELGDSALYFCASHRVGNTEAFFGQGTRLTVV.

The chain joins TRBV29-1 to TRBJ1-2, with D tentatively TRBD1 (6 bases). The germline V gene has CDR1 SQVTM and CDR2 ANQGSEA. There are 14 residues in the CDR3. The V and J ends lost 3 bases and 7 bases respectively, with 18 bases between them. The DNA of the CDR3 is TGCAGCGTTGACCTGGGGGGGGGCGCCTTTGGCTACACCTTC. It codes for CSVDLGGGAFGYTF.

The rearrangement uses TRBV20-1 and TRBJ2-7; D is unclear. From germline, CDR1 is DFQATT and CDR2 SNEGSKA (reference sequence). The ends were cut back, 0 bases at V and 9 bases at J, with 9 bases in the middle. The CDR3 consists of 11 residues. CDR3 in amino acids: CSAREATGQYF. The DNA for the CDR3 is TGCAGTGCTAGAGAAGCAACGGGGCAGTACTTC.